Each of the 14 T cell receptor beta chains below was sequenced from the same sample in a study of blood T cell repertoires in COVID-19 (dated by TCRdb to 2019 to 2021). Library creation used the immunoSEQ multiplex PCR assay. Held by TCRdb, this immuneACCESS table contains in-frame sequences only and omits some clones. Under half of the omission traces to an unresolved V gene where checked; the cause of the rest is unknown. Within this sample are some 110,000 clones, with roughly 91% of them counted one time only. The ten largest clones take up roughly 5% of the sample. Material: peripheral blood. Source of these receptors: a human donor in a cohort sampled during active COVID-19.

This chain connects TRBV7-2 to TRBJ1-1; D is ambiguous. CDR3 length equals 12 residues. The V end was cut by 5 bases, the J end by 4 bases, with 8 bases between. CDR1 and CDR2 from the germline V gene are SGHTA and FQGNSA. CDR3 nucleotides: TGTGCCAGCAGCAGTATTAGCACTGAAGCTTTCTTT. It encodes CASSSISTEAFF.

V usage is TRBV5-1 and J usage is TRBJ2-2; TRBD1 is a possible D gene (6 bases). Germline CDR1 reads SGHRS; CDR2 reads YFSETQ. Trimming pared 2 bases from V and 5 bases from J, leaving 10 bases between. This CDR3 has 14 residues. The DNA for the CDR3 is TGCGCCAGCAGCTTCACAGGGACAACCGGGGAGCTGTTTTTT. Translating gives CASSFTGTTGELFF.

The rearrangement links TRBV3-1 (or the pseudogene TRBV3-2) to TRBJ1-5; D might be TRBD1 (6 bases). CDR1 is LGHDT and CDR2 is YNNKEL in the germline V gene (reference sequence). The V end lost 1 base, the J end lost 0 bases, and 7 bases lay between the germline ends. CDR3 length: 15 residues. The DNA of the CDR3 is TGTGCCAGCAGCCAAGGGACAGCTAGCAATCAGCCCCAGCATTTT. It specifies CASSQGTASNQPQHF.

This clone occurred once. The CDR3 bases are TGTGCCAGCAGCCTACGCGGCACCATATATTTT. Translation: CASSLRGTIYF. The chain uses TRBV7-2 and TRBJ1-3; D unresolved. The germline V and J ends were trimmed by 5 bases and 9 bases, with 8 bases remaining between them. Germline CDR1 is SGHTA and CDR2 is FQGNSA. This CDR3 contains 11 residues.

The chain has TRBV5-8 and TRBJ2-2; TRBD1 matches at 10 bases. J lost 3 bases, V lost 0 bases, and 8 bases had no gene match. Germline-derived CDR1 and CDR2 are SGHTS and YDEGEE. This CDR3 has 18 residues. Written as DNA, the CDR3 is TGTGCCAGCAGCTTGGTAGCCGGACAGGGGGTACACACCGGGGAGCTGTTTTTT. This translates into CASSLVAGQGVHTGELFF.

V and J are TRBV7-9 and TRBJ2-3, with TRBD2 as a possible D gene (6 bases). V gave up 5 bases and J gave up 3 bases, with 15 bases separating them. From germline, CDR1 is SEHNR and CDR2 FQNEAQ (reference sequence). The CDR3 contains 15 residues. The CDR3 nucleotides are TGTGCCAGCAGCGTAGAGGCCGGACTAACAGATACGCAGTATTTT. Its translation is CASSVEAGLTDTQYF.

The rearrangement joins TRBV7-8 to TRBJ1-4, with D perhaps matching TRBD1 (6 bases). This CDR3 is 16 amino acids long. CDR1 is SGHVS, CDR2 FQNEAQ, per germline. Trimming removed 1 base at V and 1 base at J, with 10 bases between. The CDR3 nucleotides are TGTGCCAGCAGCTTAGGGGGGCGCGGAACTAATGAAAAACTGTTTTTT. It translates to CASSLGGRGTNEKLFF.

This clone has just one count. The rearrangement joins TRBV9 to TRBJ2-5; 9 nucleotides agree with TRBD1. The CDR3 is 15 amino acids. Trimming at V came to 0 bases and at J to 7 bases, leaving 7 bases not matched to a gene. The germline CDR1 and CDR2 sequences are SGDLS and YYNGEE. DNA for the CDR3: TGTGCCAGCAGCGTAGCTTTACAGGGGGCGGGGACCCAGTACTTC. This encodes CASSVALQGAGTQYF.

The chain joins TRBV3-1 (or the pseudogene TRBV3-2) to TRBJ2-1, with 11 bases lining up with TRBD2. After removal of 4 bases from V and 7 bases from J, the junction contained 12 bases not matched to a gene. The CDR3 has 17 residues. Germline assignment: CDR1 LGHDT and CDR2 YNNKEL (reference sequence). The CDR3 protein is CASSPLSGRAVGNEQFF. The CDR3 DNA reads as TGTGCCAGCAGCCCTCTTAGCGGGAGGGCGGTGGGGAATGAGCAGTTCTTC.

J is TRBJ1-1 and V is TRBV7-8; 8 bases agree with TRBD1. The CDR3 is 16 residues long. The V gene's germline CDR1 is SGHVS and CDR2 FQNEAQ. V was pared by 6 bases and J by 3 bases, with 12 bases of the junction left unmatched. CDR3 in amino acids: CASSRAGGGWDTEAFF. The CDR3 DNA is TGTGCCAGCAGTCGAGCAGGGGGCGGCTGGGACACTGAAGCTTTCTTT.

This clone appeared a single time. The genes are TRBV4-3 and TRBJ1-1, with D maybe TRBD1 (5 bases). From germline, CDR1 is LGHNA and CDR2 YSLEER. The CDR3 sequence is 14 residues long. The ends were cut back, 0 bases at V and 4 bases at J, with 9 bases in the middle. Here the CDR3 DNA reads TGCGCCAGCAGCCAAGACAGGGTGAGCACTGAAGCTTTCTTT. As protein: CASSQDRVSTEAFF.

The chain couples TRBV2 to TRBJ1-2; 7 bases match TRBD1. V trimming: 7 bases; J trimming: 3 bases; junction bases outside the gene matches: 11. Germline assignment: CDR1 SNHLY and CDR2 FYNNEI. This CDR3 has 15 amino acids. CDR3 bases: TGTGCCAGCACTAACCGGGACAGCCTGCACTATGGCTACACCTTC. Encoded protein: CASTNRDSLHYGYTF.

This chain links TRBV9 with TRBJ2-7; 7 positions match TRBD1. The germline gives CDR1 SGDLS, CDR2 YYNGEE. The CDR3 is made up of 13 amino acids. With 4 bases clipped from V and 3 bases from J, the junction kept 4 bases outside the gene matches. For the CDR3, the DNA is TGTGCCAGCAGCCCCCAGGGGGTCTACGAGCAGTACTTC. It codes for CASSPQGVYEQYF.

The rearrangement joins TRBV29-1 to TRBJ2-7; D is perhaps TRBD2 (5 bases). Germline lookup yields CDR1 SQVTM and CDR2 ANQGSEA. The CDR3 has 12 residues. V was trimmed by 2 bases and J by 6 bases, leaving 11 bases between them. As DNA, the CDR3 is TGCAGCGTTGAACGCGGGTATGGCGAGCAGTACTTC. Translated, it gives CSVERGYGEQYF.